This T cell receptor (beta chain) was sequenced during a study of glioma-infiltrating T cells. Points from the study as a whole: Above-expected tissue-blood divergence occurred in all gliomas, most in low-grade ones. Very few CDR3 sequences were shared between tissue and blood.

Amplification of TCR alpha and beta CDR3 regions from RNA used iRepertoire nested multiplex PCR. For one-step reverse transcription and amplification, about 85-400 ng of tissue mRNA or PBMC total RNA was used. Each CDR3 protein is one row after TCRdb ran MiXCR on the multiplex PCR reads. The table has over 130,000 distinct CDR3 sequences, about two fifths seen once. Note on this clonotype: What it recognizes is unknown.

Germline loops: CDR1 SGHTA, CDR2 FQGNSA. Trimming removed 1 base at V and 3 bases at J, with 9 bases between. The CDR3 length is 14 residues. This receptor was taken from a human donor with low-grade glioma or glioblastoma, undergoing nonglioma brain surgery, or in good health (not recorded which). V usage is TRBV7-2 and J usage is TRBJ1-2; D gene ambiguous. Sequenced sample: glioma tissue, nonneoplastic brain tissue, or PBMCs (not recorded which). In nucleotides, the CDR3 is TGTGCCAGCAGCTTAGACAGTGGGGACTATGGCTACACCTTC. Residues: CASSLDSGDYGYTF.